This T cell receptor (beta chain) was found in a study of CD8 T cells in Susac syndrome (dated by TCRdb to about 2019). Concerning the study at large: The study used repertoire sequencing to test whether antigen drove CD8+ T cell activation and differentiation in Susac syndrome.

The CDR3 runs 17 residues from the cysteine to the phenylalanine. The entry retains the CDR3 DNA only, 51 bases that are in frame from base 1. V and J are truncated by 3 bases and 2 bases respectively, leaving an intervening sequence of 17 bases. Reading the germline V gene gives CDR1 LGHNA and CDR2 YSLEER. Peripheral blood CD8+ and CD4+ T cells from healthy donors, Susac syndrome patients and multiple sclerosis patients were profiled using high-throughput TCR beta sequencing. The healthy donors served as controls matched for age and sex. Bulk CD8+ and CD4+ T cells were purified by magnetic negative isolation, while CD8+ TEMRA cells were enriched using FACS. Blood was drawn into EDTA tubes, processed within 24 hours, and PBMCs were isolated by density gradient centrifugation. PBMCs destined for TCR sequencing were cryopreserved in liquid nitrogen and later thawed in a 37 °C water bath. The sorted or isolated CD4+, CD8+ and CD8+ TEMRA cells reached a purity of at least 90%.

Notes on this clonotype: What this receptor recognizes is not known. Base quality data are lacking; no much larger clone is found one base away.

The research as a whole found: The number of individuals in the TCR sequencing and HLA analysis was recognized as being relatively small.

RNA was extracted with the RNeasy kit and roughly 0.45 to 1 ug was reverse transcribed using random hexamers. The immunoSEQ multiplex PCR assay, covering 54 Vbeta and 13 Jbeta segments, was used to amplify TCR beta CDR3 regions. Bias from PCR amplification was corrected by using a synthetic template baseline for primer optimization and for computational correction. The authors' pipeline ran thus. Only productive sequences were kept, with reads annotated to V, D and J genes according to IMGT and analyzed in immunoSEQ Analyzer. To calculate clonality, Shannon entropy was normalized by log2 of the number of productive unique sequences and then subtracted from one. For each patient and control, public and private clones were evaluated within the 100 most prevalent clones. A clone was defined as Susac-specific if it was absent from the healthy and MS cohorts, from roughly 990 published viral clones and from other ImmuneACCESS disease sequences. TCRdb reran the public reads through fastp at Q25 and MiXCR, keeping productive beta chains. Rows are combined by CDR3 protein, so each entry shows the most common genes and DNA. For this entry, the V and J calls and clone size follow TCRdb and not the study's own pipeline. In this sample the table shows some 190,000 distinct CDR3 sequences, 85% to 95% of which occur a single time. Jointly, the top ten make up approximately 0.094% of the sample.

The origin of this receptor is a human donor in good health. The rearrangement joined TRBV4-3 to TRBJ1-3; confidence is insufficient to name the D gene. The sample taken for sequencing was CD4+ T cells from PBMCs. The base sequence is TGCGCCAGCAGCCAGTCCTTGGGTCCCCAGACTGGAAACACCATATATTTT. This gives the protein CASSQSLGPQTGNTIYF.